Below, 13 T cell receptor beta chains from the same sample are listed, as sequenced in a study of blood T cell repertoires in COVID-19. The protocol was immunoSEQ multiplex PCR, while the TCRdb copy is restricted to in-frame clones and leaves out a portion. This table has 200,000 to 300,000 clones, almost 85% appearing once. The material sequenced was peripheral blood. These receptors all stem from a man aged 50 to 60 with acute or convalescent COVID-19.

This sequence joins TRBV19 and TRBJ2-1; TRBD2 matches at 9 bases. The germline V gene has CDR1 LNHDA and CDR2 SQIVND (reference sequence). V shed 6 bases, J shed 6 bases, and the junction held 12 bases outside the gene matches. The length of the CDR3 is 16 residues. CDR3 sequence reads: CASSVRAFSGSNEQFF. CDR3 nucleotides: TGTGCCAGTAGCGTCCGGGCCTTTAGCGGGAGCAATGAGCAGTTCTTC. Supplemented by reference TRBV19 and TRBJ2-1, the full variable domain reads DGGITQSPKYLFRKEGQNVTLSCEQNLNHDAMYWYRQDPGQGLRLIYYSQIVNDFQKGDIAEGYSVSREKKESFPLTVTSAQKNPTAFYLCASSVRAFSGSNEQFFGPGTRLTVL.

This chain joins TRBV19 and TRBJ2-7; TRBD1 matches at 7 bases. This CDR3 comprises 15 residues. V dropped 6 bases and J dropped 3; count of bases not matched to a gene: 11. CDR1 and CDR2 from the germline V gene are LNHDA and SQIVND (reference sequence). CDR3 sequence: CASSLGRGTVYEQYF. DNA of the CDR3: TGTGCCAGTAGCCTCGGCCGAGGGACAGTCTACGAGCAGTACTTC.

This clone showed up just once. This rearrangement joins TRBV5-1 to TRBJ2-5; D might be TRBD1 (6 bases). Per germline, CDR1 SGHRS and CDR2 YFSETQ. The CDR3 totals 15 residues. Trimming removed 2 bases from V and 2 bases from J, with 13 bases in between. DNA for the CDR3: TGCGCCAGCAGCTTCCAACAGGGCAATCAAGAGACCCAGTACTTC. Residues: CASSFQQGNQETQYF.

The chain links TRBV5-4 to TRBJ2-2; 7 nucleotides match TRBD1. The length of the CDR3 is 14 residues. The trim removed 7 bases at V and 1 base at J, leaving 4 bases unmatched. CDR1 is SGHNT, CDR2 YYREEE, per germline (reference sequence). CDR3 nucleotides: TGTGCCAGCGCCCGGGACAGGAACACCGGGGAGCTGTTTTTT. Its protein product is CASARDRNTGELFF.

This sequence joins TRBV5-4 and TRBJ1-6; possible D gene TRBD1, 6 bases. CDR3 length: 15 amino acids. CDR1 is SGHNT and CDR2 is YYREEE in the germline V gene (reference sequence). Deletions cut 4 bases from V and 5 bases from J, with 13 bases between. Written as DNA, the CDR3 is TGTGCCAGCAGCCCGGGGACACAGGATAATTCACCCCTCCACTTT. Residues: CASSPGTQDNSPLHF.

This clone was detected once. J is TRBJ1-2 and V is TRBV9; 7 bases align to TRBD1. The CDR3 totals 14 residues. Trimming at V came to 6 bases and at J to 2 bases, leaving 7 bases not matched to a gene. Germline loops: CDR1 SGDLS, CDR2 YYNGEE. CDR3 coding DNA: TGTGCCAGCAAGCCGACAGGGACCAACTATGGCTACACCTTC. It encodes CASKPTGTNYGYTF.

The V and J genes are TRBV12-5 and TRBJ2-7; 13 nucleotides agree with TRBD2. Germline CDR1 and CDR2: LGHNT and FRNRAP. CDR3 length: 17 residues. V shed 1 base and J 7 bases; nucleotides not matched to a gene: 10. CDR3 region: CASGLAQLAGGPGEQYF. CDR3 nucleotide sequence: TGTGCTAGTGGTTTGGCTCAACTAGCGGGAGGGCCAGGGGAGCAGTACTTC.

V is TRBV12-3 or TRBV12-4 and J is TRBJ2-5, with a possible D match to TRBD2 (6 bases). The CDR3 length is 13 residues. The ends were cut back, 3 bases at V and 3 bases at J, with 8 bases in the middle. The CDR3 region is CASSFRGKETQYF. The DNA of the CDR3 is TGTGCCAGCAGTTTCCGGGGGAAAGAGACCCAGTACTTC.

The chain carries TRBV30 and TRBJ1-1; TRBD1 agrees at 8 bases. Germline V gene data show CDR1 as GTSNPN and CDR2 as SVGIG (reference sequence). V lost 4 bases, J lost 4 bases, and 11 bases stayed unmatched. The CDR3 consists of 15 residues. The CDR3 region is CAWTKDRVGVTEAFF. In DNA form, the CDR3 reads TGTGCCTGGACTAAGGACAGGGTAGGAGTCACTGAAGCTTTCTTT.

Of note for this clone: This specimen includes other DNA sequences encoding the same CDR3. The V and J genes are TRBV27 and TRBJ1-1; TRBD1 agrees at 9 bases. The junction had 5 bases not matched to a gene; V was cut back by 2 bases and J by 4 bases. The CDR3 spans 15 residues. Germline assignment: CDR1 MNHEY and CDR2 SMNVEV (reference sequence). CDR3 nucleotides: TGTGCCAGCAGTTTACTACAGGGGGCGGGCACTGAAGCTTTCTTT. It is translated as CASSLLQGAGTEAFF.

In its sample, this clone was seen a few times. The rearrangement joins TRBV9 to TRBJ1-1, with D possibly TRBD1 on 6 matching bases. V was clipped by 3 bases and J by 6 bases, with 9 bases between them. Germline lookup yields CDR1 SGDLS and CDR2 YYNGEE. The CDR3 is made up of 12 amino acids. CDR3 in amino acids: CASSAGQSEAFF. The CDR3 nucleotides are TGTGCCAGCAGCGCCGGACAGTCTGAAGCTTTCTTT.

J is TRBJ2-3 and V is TRBV30; 11 nucleotides match TRBD2. The trim removed 2 bases at V and 3 bases at J, leaving 7 bases unmatched. Germline V CDR1 and CDR2: GTSNPN, SVGIG (reference sequence). This CDR3 spans 16 amino acids. CDR3 in DNA: TGTGCCTGGAGTTTACTAGCGGGGGCGGGGACAGATACGCAGTATTTT. It specifies CAWSLLAGAGTDTQYF.

The chain links TRBV6-2 or TRBV6-3 to TRBJ1-2, with 7 bases lining up with TRBD1. Germline V gene lookup returns CDR1 MNHEY and CDR2 SVGEGT. This CDR3 has 15 amino acids. The ends lost 0 bases at V and 8 bases at J; junction bases unmatched: 9. CDR3 nucleotides: TGTGCCAGCAGTTACTCACAACGACAGGGCCGAGGCTACACCTTC. Protein product: CASSYSQRQGRGYTF.